There are many counts of the clone carrying this T cell receptor beta chain. Its antigen remains unidentified. Ophthalmopathy patients had Clinical Activity Score at least 3, NOSPECS grade at least 4, duration under 3 months. The study excluded patients with uncontrolled infection, other autoimmune disease, pregnancy or lactation. Fresh peripheral blood, around 9.5 ml, yielded the PBMCs. RNA transcripts were the template for amplifying TCR beta CDR3 regions. The TCR CDR3 was amplified in a first-round RT-PCR using the HTBI primer set. Each CDR3 protein is one row after TCRdb ran MiXCR on the multiplex PCR reads. The top ten hold about 4.5% of the sample, which has 550,000 to 700,000 distinct CDR3 sequences, roughly 15% seen once. This specimen belongs to a study of T cells in Graves' hyperthyroidism and ophthalmopathy. The ends lost 4 bases at V and 1 base at J; junction bases unmatched: 16. Germline V CDR1 and CDR2: MNHNS, SASEGT. This CDR3 contains 18 residues.

Study-wide results and limits: Researchers found most expanded thyroid clonotypes above 0.001 in blood as well.

This TCR came from a woman aged 40 to 50 with Graves' ophthalmopathy. The source material was blood. J is TRBJ2-7 and V is TRBV6-1, with 7 nucleotides matching TRBD2. CDR3: CASSAKSSGLSLSYEQYF. In DNA, the CDR3 is TGTGCCAGCAGTGCGAAAAGTTCGGGACTAAGTCTTTCCTACGAGCAGTACTTC.